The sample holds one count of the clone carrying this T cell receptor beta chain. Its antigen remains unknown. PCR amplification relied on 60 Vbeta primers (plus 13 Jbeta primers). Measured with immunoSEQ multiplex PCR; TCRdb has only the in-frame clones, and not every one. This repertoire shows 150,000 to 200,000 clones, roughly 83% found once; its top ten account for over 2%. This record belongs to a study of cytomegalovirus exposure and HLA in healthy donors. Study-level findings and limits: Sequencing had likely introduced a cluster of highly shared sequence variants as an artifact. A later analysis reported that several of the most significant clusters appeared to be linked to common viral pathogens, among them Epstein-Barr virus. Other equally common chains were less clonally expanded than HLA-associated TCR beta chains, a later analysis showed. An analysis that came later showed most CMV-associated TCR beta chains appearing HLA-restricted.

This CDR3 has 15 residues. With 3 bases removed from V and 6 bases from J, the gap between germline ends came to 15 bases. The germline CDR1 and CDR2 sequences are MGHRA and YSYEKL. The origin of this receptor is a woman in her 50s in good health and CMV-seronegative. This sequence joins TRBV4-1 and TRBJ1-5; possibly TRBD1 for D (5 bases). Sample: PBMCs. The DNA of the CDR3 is TGCGCCAGCAGCCAGGGGGGGATAGGAGCTCAGCCCCAGCATTTT. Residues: CASSQGGIGAQPQHF.